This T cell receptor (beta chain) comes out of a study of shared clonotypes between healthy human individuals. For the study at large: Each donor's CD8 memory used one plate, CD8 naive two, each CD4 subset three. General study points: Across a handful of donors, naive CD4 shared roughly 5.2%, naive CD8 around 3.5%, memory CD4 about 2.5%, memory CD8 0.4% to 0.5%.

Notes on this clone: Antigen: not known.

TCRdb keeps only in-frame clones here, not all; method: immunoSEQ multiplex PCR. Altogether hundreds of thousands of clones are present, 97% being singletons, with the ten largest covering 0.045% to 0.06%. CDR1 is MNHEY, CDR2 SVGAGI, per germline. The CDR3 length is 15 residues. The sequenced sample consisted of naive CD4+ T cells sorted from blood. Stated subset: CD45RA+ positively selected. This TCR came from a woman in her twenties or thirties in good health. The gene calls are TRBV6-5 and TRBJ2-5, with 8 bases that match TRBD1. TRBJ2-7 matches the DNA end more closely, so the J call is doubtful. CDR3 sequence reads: CASRSDRANSYEQYF. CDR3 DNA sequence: TGTGCCAGCAGGTCGGACAGGGCGAACTCCTACGAGCAGTACTTC.